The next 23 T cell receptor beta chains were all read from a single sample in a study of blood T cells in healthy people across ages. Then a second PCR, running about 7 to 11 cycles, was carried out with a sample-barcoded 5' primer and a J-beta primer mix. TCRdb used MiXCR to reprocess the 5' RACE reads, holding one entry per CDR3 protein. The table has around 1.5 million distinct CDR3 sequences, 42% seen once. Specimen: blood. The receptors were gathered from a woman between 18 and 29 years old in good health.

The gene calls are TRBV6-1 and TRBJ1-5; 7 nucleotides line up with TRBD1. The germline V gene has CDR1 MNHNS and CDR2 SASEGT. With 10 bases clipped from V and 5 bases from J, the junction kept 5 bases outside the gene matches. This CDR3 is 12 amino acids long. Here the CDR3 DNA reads TGTGCCACGCGACAGGGCGATCAGCCCCAGCATTTT. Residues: CATRQGDQPQHF.

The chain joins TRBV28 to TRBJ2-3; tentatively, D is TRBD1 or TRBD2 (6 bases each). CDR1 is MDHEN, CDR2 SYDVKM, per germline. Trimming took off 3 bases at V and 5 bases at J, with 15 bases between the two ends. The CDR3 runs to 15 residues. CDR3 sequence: CASSFGGQRGDTQYF. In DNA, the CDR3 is TGTGCCAGCAGTTTCGGGGGACAACGAGGAGATACGCAGTATTTT.

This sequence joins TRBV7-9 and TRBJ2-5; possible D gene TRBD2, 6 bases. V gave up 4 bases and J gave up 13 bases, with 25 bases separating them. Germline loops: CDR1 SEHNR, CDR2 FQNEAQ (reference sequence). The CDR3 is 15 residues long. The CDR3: CASSSQQRVGGSPYF. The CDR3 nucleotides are TGTGCCAGCAGCTCACAACAGCGGGTTGGAGGATCCCCGTACTTC.

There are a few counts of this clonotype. The CDR3 coding sequence is TGTGCCAGCAGCCAAGAAGCGGGAGATCGCATTCAGTACTTC. Its protein is CASSQEAGDRIQYF. The chain couples TRBV3-1 to TRBJ2-4; 8 bases align to TRBD2. The CDR3 spans 14 residues. Germline V gives CDR1 LGHDT, CDR2 YNNKEL (reference sequence). Losses at the gene ends were 0 bases for V and 9 bases for J; bases not matched to a gene: 4.

The DNA for the CDR3 is TGTGCCATCAGTGAAGCAACCTTCCGGACAGCCGGACGAATCACAGATACGCAGTATTTT. Its translation is CAISEATFRTAGRITDTQYF. This chain connects TRBV10-3 to TRBJ2-3; D is possibly TRBD1 (6 bases). The CDR3 totals 20 residues. Trimming cost V 3 bases and J 2 bases, with 27 bases left between them. Germline V gene sequence: CDR1 ENHRY, CDR2 SYGVKD.

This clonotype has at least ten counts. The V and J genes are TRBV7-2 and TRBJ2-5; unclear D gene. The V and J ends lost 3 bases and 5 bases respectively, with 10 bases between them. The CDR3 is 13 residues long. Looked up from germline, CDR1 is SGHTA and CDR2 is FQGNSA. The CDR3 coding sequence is TGTGCCAGCAGCTTTACCTTCGGCGAGACCCAGTACTTC. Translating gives CASSFTFGETQYF.

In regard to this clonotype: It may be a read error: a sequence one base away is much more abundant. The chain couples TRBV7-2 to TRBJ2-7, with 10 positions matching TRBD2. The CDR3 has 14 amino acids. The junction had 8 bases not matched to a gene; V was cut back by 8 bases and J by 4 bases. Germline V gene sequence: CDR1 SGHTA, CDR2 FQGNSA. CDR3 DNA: TGTGCCAGCGGCCCCACGGGACTAGCGTACGAGCAGTACTTC. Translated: CASGPTGLAYEQYF.

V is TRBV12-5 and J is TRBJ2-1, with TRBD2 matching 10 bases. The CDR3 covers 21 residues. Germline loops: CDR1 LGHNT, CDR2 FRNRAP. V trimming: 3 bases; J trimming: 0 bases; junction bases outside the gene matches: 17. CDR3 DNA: TGTGCTAGTGGTTTCTCCCTAGAGCGGGAGGGCCCCCTGAGCTCCTACAATGAGCAGTTCTTC. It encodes CASGFSLEREGPLSSYNEQFF.

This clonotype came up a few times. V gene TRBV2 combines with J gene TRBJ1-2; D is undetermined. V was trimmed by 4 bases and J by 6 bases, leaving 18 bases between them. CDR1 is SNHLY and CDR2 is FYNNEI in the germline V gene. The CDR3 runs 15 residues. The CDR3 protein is CASSVPLASADGYTF. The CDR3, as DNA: TGTGCCAGCAGTGTCCCCCTTGCGTCTGCCGATGGCTACACCTTC.

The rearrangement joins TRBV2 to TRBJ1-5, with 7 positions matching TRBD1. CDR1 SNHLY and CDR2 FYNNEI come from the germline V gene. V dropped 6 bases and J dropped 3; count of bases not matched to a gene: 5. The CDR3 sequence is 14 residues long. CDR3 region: CASRPTGANQPQHF. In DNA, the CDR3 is TGTGCCAGCAGGCCTACAGGGGCCAATCAGCCCCAGCATTTT.

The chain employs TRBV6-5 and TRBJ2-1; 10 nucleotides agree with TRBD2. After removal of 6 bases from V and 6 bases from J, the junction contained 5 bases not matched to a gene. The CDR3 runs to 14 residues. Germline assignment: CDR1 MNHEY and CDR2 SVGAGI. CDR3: CASSQSGRGNEQFF. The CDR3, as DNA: TGTGCCAGCAGCCAAAGCGGGAGGGGCAATGAGCAGTTCTTC.

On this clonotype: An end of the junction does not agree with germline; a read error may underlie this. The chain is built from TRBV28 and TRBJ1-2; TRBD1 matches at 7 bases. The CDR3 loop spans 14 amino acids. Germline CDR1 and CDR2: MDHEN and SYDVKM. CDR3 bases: TGTGCCAGCAGTTTAGGAGGACAGGTCTATGGCTGCACCTTC. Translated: CASSLGGQVYGCTF.

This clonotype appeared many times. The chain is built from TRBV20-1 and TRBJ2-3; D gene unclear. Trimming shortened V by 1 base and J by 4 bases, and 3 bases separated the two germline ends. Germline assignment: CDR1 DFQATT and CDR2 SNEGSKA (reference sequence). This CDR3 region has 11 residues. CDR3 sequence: CSARGPDTQYF. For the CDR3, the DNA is TGCAGTGCTAGAGGCCCAGATACGCAGTATTTT.

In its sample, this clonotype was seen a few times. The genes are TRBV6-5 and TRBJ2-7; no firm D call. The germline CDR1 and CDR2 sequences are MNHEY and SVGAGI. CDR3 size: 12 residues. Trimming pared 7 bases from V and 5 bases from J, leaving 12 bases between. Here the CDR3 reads CASIGVTHEQYF. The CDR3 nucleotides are TGTGCCAGCATCGGAGTAACGCACGAGCAGTACTTC.

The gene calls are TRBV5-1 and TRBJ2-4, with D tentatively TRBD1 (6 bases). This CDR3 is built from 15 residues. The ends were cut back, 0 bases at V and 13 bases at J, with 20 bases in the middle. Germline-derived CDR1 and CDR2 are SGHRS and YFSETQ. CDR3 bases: TGCGCCAGCAGCTTGGAGCCTGGACAGATCTACGGGCAGTACTTC. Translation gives CASSLEPGQIYGQYF.

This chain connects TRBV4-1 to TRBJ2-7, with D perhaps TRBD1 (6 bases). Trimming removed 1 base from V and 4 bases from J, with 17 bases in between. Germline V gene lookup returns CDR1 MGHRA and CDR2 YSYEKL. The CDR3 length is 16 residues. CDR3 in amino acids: CASSQGAGAQAYEQYF. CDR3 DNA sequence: TGCGCCAGCAGCCAAGGGGCAGGGGCCCAAGCGTACGAGCAGTACTTC.

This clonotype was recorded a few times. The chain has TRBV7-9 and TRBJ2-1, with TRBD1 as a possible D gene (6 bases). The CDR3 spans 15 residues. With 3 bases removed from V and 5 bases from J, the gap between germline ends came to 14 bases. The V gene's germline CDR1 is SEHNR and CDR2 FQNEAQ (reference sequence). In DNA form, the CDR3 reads TGTGCCAGCAGCTTCGGGCAGGGGTTCCACAATGAGCAGTTCTTC. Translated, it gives CASSFGQGFHNEQFF. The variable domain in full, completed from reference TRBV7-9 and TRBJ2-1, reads DTGVSQNPRHKITKRGQNVTFRCDPISEHNRLYWYRQTLGQGPEFLTYFQNEAQLEKSRLLSDRFSAERPKGSFSTLEIQRTEQGDSAMYLCASSFGQGFHNEQFFGPGTRLTVL.

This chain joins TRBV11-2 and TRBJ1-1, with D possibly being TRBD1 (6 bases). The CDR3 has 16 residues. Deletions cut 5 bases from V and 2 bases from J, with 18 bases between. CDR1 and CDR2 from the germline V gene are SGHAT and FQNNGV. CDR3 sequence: CASSTWGQGLNTEAFF. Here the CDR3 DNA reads TGTGCCAGCAGCACCTGGGGACAAGGACTCAACACTGAAGCTTTCTTT.

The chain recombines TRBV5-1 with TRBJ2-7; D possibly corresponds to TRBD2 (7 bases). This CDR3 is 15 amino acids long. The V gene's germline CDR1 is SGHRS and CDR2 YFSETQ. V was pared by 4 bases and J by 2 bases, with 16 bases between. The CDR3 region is CASSGGASATYEQYF. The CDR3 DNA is TGCGCCAGCAGCGGGGGGGCTAGCGCAACCTACGAGCAGTACTTC.

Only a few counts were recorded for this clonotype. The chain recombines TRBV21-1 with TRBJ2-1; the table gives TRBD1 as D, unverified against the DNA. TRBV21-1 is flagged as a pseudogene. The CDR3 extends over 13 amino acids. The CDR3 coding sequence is TGTGCCAGCGGTCGGGGGGCGGGGGATGAGCAGTTCTTC. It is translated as CASGRGAGDEQFF.

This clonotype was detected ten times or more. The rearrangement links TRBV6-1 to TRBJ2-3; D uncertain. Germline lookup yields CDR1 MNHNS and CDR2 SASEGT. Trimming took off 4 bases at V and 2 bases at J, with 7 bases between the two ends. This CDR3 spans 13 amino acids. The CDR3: CASSVSHTDTQYF. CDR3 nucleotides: TGTGCCAGCAGTGTCTCCCACACAGATACGCAGTATTTT.

The CDR3 reads CSVEGAGKSYEQYF. For the CDR3, the DNA is TGCAGCGTTGAAGGAGCGGGAAAAAGTTACGAGCAGTACTTC. V gene TRBV29-1 combines with J gene TRBJ2-4; TRBD2 matches 7 bases. Judging by the DNA end, TRBJ2-7 fits better; the J call may be wrong. The CDR3 is 14 residues long. In germline, CDR1 is SQVTM, CDR2 ANQGSEA.

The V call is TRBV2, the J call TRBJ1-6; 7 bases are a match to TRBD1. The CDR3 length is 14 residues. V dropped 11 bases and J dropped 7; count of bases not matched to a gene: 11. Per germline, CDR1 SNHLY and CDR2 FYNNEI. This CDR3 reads CAGTGDLWNSPLHF. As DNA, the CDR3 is TGTGCCGGCACAGGGGATTTATGGAATTCACCCCTCCACTTT. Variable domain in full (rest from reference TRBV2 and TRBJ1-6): EPEVTQTPSHQVTQMGQEVILRCVPISNHLYFYWYRQILGQKVEFLVSFYNNEISEKSEIFDDQFSVERPDGSNFTLKIRSTKLEDSAMYFCAGTGDLWNSPLHFGNGTRLTVT.